This TCR beta chain was captured by sequencing in a study of blood T cells in healthy people across ages. Through a sample-barcoded 5' primer and a J-beta primer mix, a second PCR was run for roughly 7 to 11 cycles. TCRdb independently ran MiXCR on the 5' RACE reads; one entry per CDR3 protein. The data contain around 1.5 million distinct CDR3 sequences, 30% to 35% of them singletons. CDR1 is MDHEN and CDR2 is SYDVKM in the germline V gene. Trimming cost V 4 bases and J 7 bases, with 20 bases left between them. The CDR3 has 15 residues. The receptor was isolated from a woman aged 25 to 39 in good health. V usage is TRBV28 and J usage is TRBJ2-7; tentative D call: TRBD2 (6 bases). The sequenced sample was blood. The CDR3 sequence is CASSSPGRTTREQYF. The CDR3 DNA is TGTGCCAGCAGTTCCCCAGGGAGGACTACTAGGGAGCAGTACTTC.